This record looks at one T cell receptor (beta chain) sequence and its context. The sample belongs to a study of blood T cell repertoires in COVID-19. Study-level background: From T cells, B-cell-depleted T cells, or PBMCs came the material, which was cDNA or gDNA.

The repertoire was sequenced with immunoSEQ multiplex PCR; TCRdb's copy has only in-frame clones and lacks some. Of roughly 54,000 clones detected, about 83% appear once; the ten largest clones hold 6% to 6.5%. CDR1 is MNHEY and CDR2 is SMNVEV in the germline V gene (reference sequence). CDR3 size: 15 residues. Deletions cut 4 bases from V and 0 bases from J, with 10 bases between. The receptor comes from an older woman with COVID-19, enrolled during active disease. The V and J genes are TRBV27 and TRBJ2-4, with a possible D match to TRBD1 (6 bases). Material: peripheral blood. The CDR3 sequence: CASSYTGLAKNIQYF. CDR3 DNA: TGTGCCAGCAGTTACACAGGGCTAGCCAAAAACATTCAGTACTTC.